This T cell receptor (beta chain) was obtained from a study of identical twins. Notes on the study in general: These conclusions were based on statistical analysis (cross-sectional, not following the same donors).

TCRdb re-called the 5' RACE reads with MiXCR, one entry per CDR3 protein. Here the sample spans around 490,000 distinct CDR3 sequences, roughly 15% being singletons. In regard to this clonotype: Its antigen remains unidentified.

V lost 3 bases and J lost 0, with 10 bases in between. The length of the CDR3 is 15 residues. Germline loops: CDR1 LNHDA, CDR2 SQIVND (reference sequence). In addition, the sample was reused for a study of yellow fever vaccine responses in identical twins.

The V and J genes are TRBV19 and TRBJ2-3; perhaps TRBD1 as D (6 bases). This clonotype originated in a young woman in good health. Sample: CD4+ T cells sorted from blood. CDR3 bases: TGTGCCAGTAGTATGCATCAGGGGAGCACAGATACGCAGTATTTT. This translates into CASSMHQGSTDTQYF. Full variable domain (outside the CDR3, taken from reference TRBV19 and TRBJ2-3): DGGITQSPKYLFRKEGQNVTLSCEQNLNHDAMYWYRQDPGQGLRLIYYSQIVNDFQKGDIAEGYSVSREKKESFPLTVTSAQKNPTAFYLCASSMHQGSTDTQYFGPGTRLTVL.